The 2 T cell receptor beta chains below all came from one sample that was sequenced in a study of cytomegalovirus exposure and HLA in healthy donors (dated by TCRdb to about 2017). Library creation used the immunoSEQ multiplex PCR assay. Drawn from immuneACCESS, this table holds only the in-frame rearrangements with V and J called that TCRdb kept. Clones are partly lost; checked studies trace under half to an unresolved V gene and leave the rest unexplained. The table for this sample lists about 260,000 clones; 80% to 95% of them were counted only once. 3.1% of the sample is taken by the ten largest. The sequenced sample consisted of PBMCs. These receptor sequences come from a woman in her twenties or thirties in good health and CMV-seronegative.

The sample holds a few counts of this clone. CDR3 in amino acids: CASTLYIRQGMNTEAFF. The CDR3 DNA reads as TGTGCCAGTACGTTGTACATCCGACAGGGAATGAACACTGAAGCTTTCTTT. This chain links TRBV19 with TRBJ1-1; TRBD1 matches 7 bases. Trimming took 7 bases from V and 0 from J; bases not matched to a gene: 14. Germline-derived CDR1 and CDR2 are LNHDA and SQIVND (reference sequence). The CDR3 totals 17 residues. Full variable domain (outside the CDR3, taken from reference TRBV19 and TRBJ1-1): DGGITQSPKYLFRKEGQNVTLSCEQNLNHDAMYWYRQDPGQGLRLIYYSQIVNDFQKGDIAEGYSVSREKKESFPLTVTSAQKNPTAFYLCASTLYIRQGMNTEAFFGQGTRLTVV.

The chain recombines TRBV27 with TRBJ2-5; 7 bases are a match to TRBD1. The V segment lost 7 bases and the J segment 5 bases; nucleotides outside the gene matches: 10. The CDR3 extends over 14 amino acids. Germline CDR1 reads MNHEY; CDR2 reads SMNVEV (reference sequence). CDR3 region: CASTRRTGGETQYF. CDR3 nucleotides: TGTGCCAGCACCCGTCGGACAGGCGGGGAGACCCAGTACTTC.